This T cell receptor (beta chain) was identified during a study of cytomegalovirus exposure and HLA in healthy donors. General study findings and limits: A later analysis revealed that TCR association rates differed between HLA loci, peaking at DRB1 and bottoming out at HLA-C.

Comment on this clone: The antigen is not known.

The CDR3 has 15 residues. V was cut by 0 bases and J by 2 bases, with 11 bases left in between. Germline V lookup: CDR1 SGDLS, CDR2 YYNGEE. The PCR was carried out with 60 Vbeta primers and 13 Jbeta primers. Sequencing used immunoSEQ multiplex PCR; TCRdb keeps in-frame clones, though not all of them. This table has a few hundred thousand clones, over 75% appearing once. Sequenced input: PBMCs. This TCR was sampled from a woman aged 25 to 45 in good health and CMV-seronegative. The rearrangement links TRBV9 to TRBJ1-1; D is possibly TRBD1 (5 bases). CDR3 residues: CASSVAGHRNTEAFF. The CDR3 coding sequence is TGTGCCAGCAGCGTAGCTGGACACCGAAACACTGAAGCTTTCTTT.